The TCR beta chain under discussion was sequenced for a study of blood T cell repertoires in COVID-19. Authors' data handling: Nucleated cell number was recorded as an estimate derived from reference gene primer amplification. The table came from immunoSEQ multiplex PCR; TCRdb's copy has only in-frame clones and leaves some out. The DNA was the basis for D and trimming; V, J and clone size are from that table. The profile covers about 59,000 clones, with about 89% appearing a single time and about 6.3% taken by the ten largest. In this sample, this clone turned up once. The CDR3 has 14 residues. This clonotype was sampled from a man aged 55 to 70 with active or convalescent COVID-19. Sample: peripheral blood. This chain joins TRBV21-1 and TRBJ1-2. TRBV21-1 is noted as a pseudogene. CDR3 sequence (DNA): TGTGCCAGCAGCAAAGTCACGGTCAACTATGGCTACACCTTC. Its translation: CASSKVTVNYGYTF.